These T cell receptor beta chains were read from a single sample in a study of blood T cell repertoires in COVID-19. TCRdb's copy holds only in-frame clones and misses some; the assay was immunoSEQ multiplex PCR. The sample includes some 90,000 clones, 89% of them seen just once. What was sequenced was peripheral blood. The source of these receptors is a man in his fifties with acute or convalescent COVID-19. CDR3s leave out the opening cysteine and the closing phenylalanine or tryptophan. Fields, in order: V gene, CDR3 protein.

V gene: TRBV5-1
CDR3 protein: ASSPHSGVTGELF

V gene: TRBV5-1
CDR3 protein: ASSATRVQGYGYT

V gene: TRBV11-1
CDR3 protein: ASSRGPERNQPQH

V gene: TRBV28
CDR3 protein: ASQSDYGYT

V gene: TRBV12-5
CDR3 protein: ASGLFGTSGGPRVGGELF

V gene: TRBV2
CDR3 protein: ASSEPWAGYGYT

V gene: TRBV19
CDR3 protein: ASSGRQGYGYT

V gene: TRBV11-3
CDR3 protein: ASSLTSQLSYEQY

V gene: TRBV7-2
CDR3 protein: ASSPTQAPSGYT

V gene: TRBV2
CDR3 protein: ASSAGGSSYEQY

V gene: TRBV27
CDR3 protein: ASRLDARGINSGANVLT

V gene: TRBV4-1
CDR3 protein: ASSQEYREEYGYT

V gene: TRBV7-6
CDR3 protein: ASTPRASGGRPGELF

V gene: TRBV19
CDR3 protein: ASSTHTSPDTQY

V gene: TRBV19
CDR3 protein: ASSSSQRGIQETQY

V gene: TRBV19
CDR3 protein: ASSPGTSGVKEQY

V gene: TRBV15
CDR3 protein: ATERGTSGETQY

V gene: TRBV24-1
CDR3 protein: ATSDGLAGGLLSTDTQY

V gene: TRBV27
CDR3 protein: ASRPGLAGVPWQF

V gene: TRBV4-2
CDR3 protein: ASSQDILSGIQTNEKLF

V gene: TRBV5-1
CDR3 protein: ASRLGQGSTDYGYT

V gene: TRBV10-3
CDR3 protein: ATLLTGGAEAF

V gene: TRBV20-1
CDR3 protein: SASLGASGNTIY

V gene: TRBV19
CDR3 protein: ASSPTRGGAYYGYT

V gene: TRBV6-5
CDR3 protein: ASGVEYGELF

V gene: TRBV28
CDR3 protein: ASSVGTSGGSDTQY

V gene: TRBV7-3
CDR3 protein: ASSWQGNYGYT

V gene: TRBV16
CDR3 protein: ASSPHGGGANTGELF

V gene: TRBV28
CDR3 protein: ASSLPGTLNTEAF

V gene: TRBV3-1/TRBV3-2
CDR3 protein: ASSLQVSNQPQH

V gene: TRBV7-2
CDR3 protein: ASSLSVTGYNEQF

V gene: TRBV27
CDR3 protein: ASSGAGRGQETQY

V gene: TRBV6-5
CDR3 protein: ASSYSGGAAGELF

V gene: TRBV6-5
CDR3 protein: ASRDRGVSGNTIY

V gene: TRBV7-9
CDR3 protein: ASSFGGLGGTDTQY

V gene: TRBV18
CDR3 protein: ASSPPGIYEQY

V gene: TRBV28
CDR3 protein: ASIAPGSANYGYT

V gene: TRBV13
CDR3 protein: ASSLTPGLALPDTQY

V gene: TRBV7-9
CDR3 protein: ASSLGQQTNEKLF

V gene: TRBV5-1
CDR3 protein: ASSLVVTGNTEAF

V gene: TRBV5-1
CDR3 protein: ASSPGQGSYGYT

V gene: TRBV27
CDR3 protein: ASSINRGRGEQF

V gene: TRBV21-1
CDR3 protein: ASSRRSGPPPNTEAF

V gene: TRBV15
CDR3 protein: ATSRDNSYNSPLH

V gene: TRBV19
CDR3 protein: ASSISSTNEKLF

V gene: TRBV4-2
CDR3 protein: ASSQSTSGGLDTQY

V gene: TRBV10-3
CDR3 protein: AISEEDFNYGYT

V gene: TRBV19
CDR3 protein: ASSNRGGQPQH

V gene: TRBV19
CDR3 protein: ASSPSGGRGPTEQY

V gene: TRBV10-1
CDR3 protein: ASSDRGGQGETYEQY

V gene: TRBV19
CDR3 protein: ASSIWGEGNQPQH

V gene: TRBV5-6
CDR3 protein: ASRFRDRGFSGYT

V gene: TRBV5-1
CDR3 protein: ASGLRGSGEKLF

V gene: TRBV23-1
CDR3 protein: ASSQSERVGETQY

V gene: TRBV6-5
CDR3 protein: ASSFRFSGNTIY

V gene: TRBV6-4
CDR3 protein: ASSGRRTFNQPQH

V gene: TRBV4-2
CDR3 protein: ASSQEQGAREAF

V gene: TRBV2
CDR3 protein: ASSDRVLGELF